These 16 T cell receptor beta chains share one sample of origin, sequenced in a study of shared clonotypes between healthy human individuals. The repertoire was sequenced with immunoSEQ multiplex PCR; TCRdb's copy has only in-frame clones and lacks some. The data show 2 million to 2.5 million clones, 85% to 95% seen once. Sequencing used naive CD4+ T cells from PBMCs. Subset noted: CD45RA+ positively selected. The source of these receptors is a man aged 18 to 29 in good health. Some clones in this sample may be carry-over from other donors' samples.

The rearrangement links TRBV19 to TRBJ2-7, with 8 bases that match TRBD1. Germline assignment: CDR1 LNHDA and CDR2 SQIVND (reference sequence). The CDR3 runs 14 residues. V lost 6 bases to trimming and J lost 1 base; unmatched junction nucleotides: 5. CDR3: CASRKTGASYEQYF. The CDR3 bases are TGTGCCAGTAGAAAGACAGGGGCTTCCTACGAGCAGTACTTC.

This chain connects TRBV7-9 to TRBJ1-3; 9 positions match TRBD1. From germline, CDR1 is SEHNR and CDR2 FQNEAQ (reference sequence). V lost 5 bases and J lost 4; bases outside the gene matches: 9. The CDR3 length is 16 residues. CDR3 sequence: CASSRPGQGLGNTIYF. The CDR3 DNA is TGTGCCAGCAGCCGCCCGGGACAGGGACTCGGAAACACCATATATTTT.

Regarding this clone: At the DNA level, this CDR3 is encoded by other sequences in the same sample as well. The CDR3 coding sequence is TGCGCCAGCAGCCCGGGACCGATCTCTGGAAACACCATATATTTT. Encoded protein: CASSPGPISGNTIYF. The chain links TRBV5-1 to TRBJ1-3; the D gene is possibly TRBD1 (5 bases). The CDR3 length is 15 residues. Germline CDR1 reads SGHRS; CDR2 reads YFSETQ. The ends were cut back, 4 bases at V and 0 bases at J, with 11 bases in the middle. Together with reference TRBV5-1 and TRBJ1-3, the CDR3 gives the full variable domain: KAGVTQTPRYLIKTRGQQVTLSCSPISGHRSVSWYQQTPGQGLQFLFEYFSETQRNKGNFPGRFSGRQFSNSRSEMNVSTLELGDSALYLCASSPGPISGNTIYFGEGSWLTVV.

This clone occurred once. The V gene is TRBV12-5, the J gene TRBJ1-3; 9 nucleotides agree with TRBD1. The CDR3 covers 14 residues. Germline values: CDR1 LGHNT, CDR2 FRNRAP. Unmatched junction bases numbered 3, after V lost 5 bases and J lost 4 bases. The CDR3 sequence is CASGTDRGGNTIYF. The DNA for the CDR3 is TGTGCTAGTGGTACCGACAGGGGGGGAAACACCATATATTTT.

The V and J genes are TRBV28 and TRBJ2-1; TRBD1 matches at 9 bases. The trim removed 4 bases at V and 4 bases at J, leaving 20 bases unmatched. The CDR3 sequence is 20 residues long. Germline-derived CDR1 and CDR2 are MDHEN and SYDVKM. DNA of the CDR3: TGTGCCAGCAGTTCGCAGCGCCGGACAGGGGCCTTAGCAGGATACAATGAGCAGTTCTTC. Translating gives CASSSQRRTGALAGYNEQFF. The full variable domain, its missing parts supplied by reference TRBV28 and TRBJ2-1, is DVKVTQSSRYLVKRTGEKVFLECVQDMDHENMFWYRQDPGLGLRLIYFSYDVKMKEKGDIPEGYSVSREKKERFSLILESASTNQTSMYLCASSSQRRTGALAGYNEQFFGPGTRLTVL.

CDR3 protein: CASSLTGSSDTQYF. Written as DNA, the CDR3 is TGCGCCAGCAGCTTAACAGGGAGTTCAGATACGCAGTATTTT. The rearrangement uses TRBV5-1 and TRBJ2-3, with a tentative D call TRBD1 (6 bases). The CDR3 is 14 residues long. V lost 2 bases to trimming and J lost 4 bases, with 11 bases between them. Germline-derived CDR1 and CDR2 are SGHRS and YFSETQ.

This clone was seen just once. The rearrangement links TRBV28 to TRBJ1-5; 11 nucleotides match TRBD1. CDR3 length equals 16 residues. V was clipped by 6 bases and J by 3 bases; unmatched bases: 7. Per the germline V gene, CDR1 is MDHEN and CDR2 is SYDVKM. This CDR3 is CASSPGTGGHNQPQHF. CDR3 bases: TGTGCCAGCAGCCCCGGGACAGGGGGTCACAATCAGCCCCAGCATTTT.

CDR3 DNA: TGCGCCAGCAGCGGACAGGGGGCTGAGACTGAAGCTTTCTTT. Translation gives CASSGQGAETEAFF. This rearrangement joins TRBV5-1 to TRBJ1-1; 11 bases are shared with TRBD1. Looked up from germline, CDR1 is SGHRS and CDR2 is YFSETQ. The CDR3 runs to 14 residues. The ends lost 4 bases at V and 5 bases at J; junction bases unmatched: 4.

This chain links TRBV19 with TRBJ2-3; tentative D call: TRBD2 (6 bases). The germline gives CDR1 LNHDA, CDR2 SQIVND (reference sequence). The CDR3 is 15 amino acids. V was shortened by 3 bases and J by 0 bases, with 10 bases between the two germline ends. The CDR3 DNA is TGTGCCAGTAGTATGGGGGGAGTGAGCACAGATACGCAGTATTTT. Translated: CASSMGGVSTDTQYF.

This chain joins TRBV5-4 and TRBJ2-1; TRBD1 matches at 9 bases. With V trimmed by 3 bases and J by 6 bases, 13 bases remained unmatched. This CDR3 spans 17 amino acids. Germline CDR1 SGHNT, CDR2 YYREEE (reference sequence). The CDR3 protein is CASSSGMGQGGINEQFF. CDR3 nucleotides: TGTGCCAGCAGCTCCGGAATGGGACAGGGAGGGATCAATGAGCAGTTCTTC.

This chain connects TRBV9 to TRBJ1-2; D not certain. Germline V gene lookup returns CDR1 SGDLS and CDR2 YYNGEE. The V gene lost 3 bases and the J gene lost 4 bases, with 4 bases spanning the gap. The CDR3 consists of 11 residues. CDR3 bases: TGTGCCAGCAGCGGAACCTATGGCTACACCTTC. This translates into CASSGTYGYTF.

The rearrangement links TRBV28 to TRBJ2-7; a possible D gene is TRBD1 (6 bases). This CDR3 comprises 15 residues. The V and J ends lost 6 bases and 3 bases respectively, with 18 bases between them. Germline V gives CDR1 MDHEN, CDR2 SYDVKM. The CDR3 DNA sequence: TGTGCCAGCAGACCCTCCGGGACAATCTACTACGAGCAGTACTTC. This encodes CASRPSGTIYYEQYF.

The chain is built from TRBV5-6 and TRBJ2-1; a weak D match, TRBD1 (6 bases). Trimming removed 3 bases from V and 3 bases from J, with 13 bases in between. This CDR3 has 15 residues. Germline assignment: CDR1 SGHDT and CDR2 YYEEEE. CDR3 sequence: CASSSYYRDYNEQFF. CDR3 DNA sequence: TGTGCCAGCAGCTCCTACTACAGGGACTACAATGAGCAGTTCTTC. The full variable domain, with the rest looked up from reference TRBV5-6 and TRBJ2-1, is DAGVTQSPTHLIKTRGQQVTLRCSPKSGHDTVSWYQQALGQGPQFIFQYYEEEERQRGNFPDRFSGHQFPNYSSELNVNALLLGDSALYLCASSSYYRDYNEQFFGPGTRLTVL.

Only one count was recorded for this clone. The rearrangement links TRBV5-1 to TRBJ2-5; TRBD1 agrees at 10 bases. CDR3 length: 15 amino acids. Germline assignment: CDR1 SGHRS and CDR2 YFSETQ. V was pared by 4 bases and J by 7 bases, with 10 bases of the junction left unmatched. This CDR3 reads CASSPSGTGEATQYF. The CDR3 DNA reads TGCGCCAGCAGCCCCTCTGGGACAGGGGAGGCGACCCAGTACTTC.

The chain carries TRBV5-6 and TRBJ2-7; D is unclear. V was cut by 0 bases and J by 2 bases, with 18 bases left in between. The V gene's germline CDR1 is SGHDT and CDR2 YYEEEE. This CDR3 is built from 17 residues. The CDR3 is CASSLDSGTSFPYEQYF. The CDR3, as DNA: TGTGCCAGCAGCTTGGACTCCGGCACCTCATTTCCCTACGAGCAGTACTTC.

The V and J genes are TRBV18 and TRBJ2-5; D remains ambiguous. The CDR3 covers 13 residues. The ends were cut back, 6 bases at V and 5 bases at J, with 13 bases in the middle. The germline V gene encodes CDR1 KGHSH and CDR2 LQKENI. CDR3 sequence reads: CASSPPGHETQYF. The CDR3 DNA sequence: TGTGCCAGCTCCCCCCCCGGGCACGAGACCCAGTACTTC.